The 8 T cell receptor beta chains reported below all come from one sample, sequenced in a study of blood T cell dynamics during melanoma immunotherapy. Sequencing was performed with immunoSEQ multiplex PCR; in TCRdb, only in-frame clones are kept and a portion is missing. In the table there are 4,500 to 6,000 clones, around 85% of which are singletons. Specified time point: pre-treatment baseline. Sequenced material: blood, taken from a patient treated with checkpoint blockade. The origin of the receptors is a human donor with melanoma.

This clone showed up just once. The chain uses TRBV7-8 and TRBJ2-7, with 11 bases that match TRBD1. The J segment lost 7 bases and the V segment lost 5 bases, leaving 10 bases of the junction unmatched. Germline V CDR1 and CDR2: SGHVS, FQNEAQ. This CDR3 contains 15 residues. The CDR3 sequence: CASSPPGQGAKEQYF. DNA for the CDR3: TGTGCCAGCAGCCCACCCGGACAGGGGGCGAAGGAGCAGTACTTC.

This rearrangement joins TRBV4-2 to TRBJ1-1, with a possible D match to TRBD1 (6 bases). Germline values: CDR1 LGHNA, CDR2 YNFKEQ. This CDR3 spans 15 amino acids. The V and J ends lost 5 bases and 7 bases respectively, with 20 bases between them. CDR3 DNA sequence: TGTGCCAGCAGCTTGGCCTCAGGTAGACAGGTTGAAGCTTTCTTT. Its translation is CASSLASGRQVEAFF.

The chain combines TRBV6-1 with TRBJ2-5; 8 bases line up with TRBD1. The CDR3 covers 15 residues. Germline V gene lookup returns CDR1 MNHNS and CDR2 SASEGT. J lost 4 bases, V lost 7 bases, and 11 bases had no gene match. In DNA form, the CDR3 reads TGTGCCAGCACAAGCCATGGACAGGGTCGAGAGACCCAGTACTTC. Residues: CASTSHGQGRETQYF.

This CDR3 reads CASSLDRYEQYF. CDR3 bases: TGTGCCAGCAGCTTAGATCGCTACGAGCAGTACTTC. The chain recombines TRBV11-3 with TRBJ2-7; D unresolved. The V gene's germline CDR1 is SGHNT and CDR2 YENEEA. CDR3 size: 12 residues. Trimming left V 0 bases short and J 3 bases short, with 3 bases between.

A single count supports this clone. The chain has TRBV28 and TRBJ1-2; D gene unclear. Looked up from germline, CDR1 is MDHEN and CDR2 is SYDVKM. The CDR3 totals 12 residues. The V gene lost 3 bases and the J gene lost 2 bases, with 4 bases spanning the gap. The CDR3 is CASSLPNYGYTF. CDR3 nucleotides: TGTGCCAGCAGTTTGCCCAACTATGGCTACACCTTC.

The chain recombines TRBV7-2 with TRBJ2-1; 8 positions agree with TRBD2. The CDR3 runs to 19 residues. Germline V CDR1 and CDR2: SGHTA, FQGNSA. Losses at the gene ends were 5 bases for V and 1 base for J; bases not matched to a gene: 16. The CDR3 DNA sequence: TGTGCCAGCAGCCTAGACCCCACTAGCGGCCAGGGGTCCTACAATGAGCAGTTCTTC. Its translation: CASSLDPTSGQGSYNEQFF.

J is TRBJ1-2 and V is TRBV20-1; 8 bases map to TRBD1. Trimming took 7 bases from V and 5 from J; bases not matched to a gene: 3. The CDR3 has 11 residues. Per the germline V gene, CDR1 is DFQATT and CDR2 is SNEGSKA (reference sequence). The CDR3 DNA follows: TGCAGTGTCCGACAGGGGTATGGCTACACCTTC. This sequence encodes CSVRQGYGYTF.

V is TRBV7-6 and J is TRBJ1-2; 9 nucleotides agree with TRBD1. CDR1 is SGHVS and CDR2 is FNYEAQ in the germline V gene. The CDR3 covers 15 residues. J gave up 3 bases and V 4 bases, and 6 bases lay outside the gene matches. DNA for the CDR3: TGTGCCAGCAGCTCACCGGGACAGGGCCACTATGGCTACACCTTC. Translation gives CASSSPGQGHYGYTF.